This is a list of T cell receptor beta chains from one sample in a study of human T cells and chemical hapten exposure. TCRdb reanalysed the reads using MiXCR and keeps one entry per CDR3 protein. The sample has 120,000 or so distinct CDR3 sequences; 8% to 9.5% are singletons. Sequencing was performed on whole blood. All receptors come from a human donor in good health. Some clones in this sample may be carry-over from other donors' samples. Both conserved end residues are part of each CDR3.

j_call v_call cdr3_aa
TRBJ2-7 TRBV19 CASSSPGGGSYEQYF
TRBJ1-5 TRBV12-3/TRBV12-4 CASSLAENQPQHF
TRBJ1-6 TRBV7-9 CASSRPGKSPLHF
TRBJ2-1 TRBV4-3 CASSQGGGENEQFF
TRBJ2-1 TRBV24-1 CATLDRGHYNEQFF
TRBJ2-1 TRBV7-7 CASSLGLETNEQFF
TRBJ2-5 TRBV7-6 CASSLGLAQETQYF
TRBJ2-7 TRBV6-2/TRBV6-3 CASSYSRGTLSYEQYF
TRBJ2-7 TRBV6-5 CASSYSSGGDYEQYF
TRBJ2-4 TRBV29-1 CSVDRQNIQYF
TRBJ2-7 TRBV29-1 CSVVQGADYDQYF
TRBJ1-5 TRBV6-1 CASSEQTGEGQPQHF
TRBJ2-3 TRBV4-2 CASSQDTGQGRTDTQYF